The 18 T cell receptor beta chains below all came from one sample that was sequenced in a study of radiotherapy plus CTLA-4 blockade in lung cancer. The method was immunoSEQ multiplex PCR; TCRdb's version includes in-frame clones alone and lacks a portion of them. The sample gives roughly 130,000 clones, approximately 90% of which show up once; approximately 7.2% is in the top ten. This specimen was peripheral blood, taken from a patient treated with radiotherapy plus ipilimumab. The receptors were sampled from a human donor with non-small cell lung cancer that progressed on radiotherapy plus ipilimumab.

The genes are TRBV30 and TRBJ2-6; either TRBD1 or TRBD2 may supply D (5 bases each). V lost 0 bases to trimming and J lost 5 bases, with 11 bases between them. Germline V gene lookup returns CDR1 GTSNPN and CDR2 SVGIG (reference sequence). The length of the CDR3 is 15 residues. Written as DNA, the CDR3 is TGTGCCTGGAGTGTCGGGGCAGGGAGGGCCAACGTCCTGACTTTC. Residues: CAWSVGAGRANVLTF. Full variable domain (outside the CDR3, taken from reference TRBV30 and TRBJ2-6): SQTIHQWPATLVQPVGSPLSLECTVEGTSNPNLYWYRQAAGRGLQLLFYSVGIGQISSEVPQNLSASRPQDRQFILSSKKLLLSDSGFYLCAWSVGAGRANVLTFGAGSRLTVL.

This rearrangement joins TRBV6-1 to TRBJ2-1; 7 positions agree with TRBD2. V gave up 2 bases and J gave up 11 bases; unmatched junction bases: 15. There are 16 residues in the CDR3. Per the germline V gene, CDR1 is MNHNS and CDR2 is SASEGT. CDR3 sequence: CASSESTGTTGRKQFF. The CDR3, as DNA: TGTGCCAGCAGTGAATCAACCGGGACTACAGGCCGTAAGCAGTTCTTC.

The V and J genes are TRBV2 and TRBJ1-5; 9 positions match TRBD1. Germline V gene data show CDR1 as SNHLY and CDR2 as FYNNEI. This CDR3 comprises 13 residues. V dropped 8 bases and J dropped 7; count of bases not matched to a gene: 6. The CDR3 here is CASAQGAGQPQHF. DNA of the CDR3: TGTGCCAGCGCACAGGGGGCGGGACAGCCCCAGCATTTT.

V usage is TRBV5-1 and J usage is TRBJ2-1; unclear D gene. CDR1 SGHRS and CDR2 YFSETQ come from the germline V gene. The ends were cut back, 4 bases at V and 8 bases at J, with 10 bases in the middle. This CDR3 has 12 amino acids. Here the CDR3 reads CASSLVMDEQFF. The CDR3 coding sequence is TGCGCCAGCAGCCTCGTAATGGATGAGCAGTTCTTC. The variable domain in full, with the rest retrieved from reference TRBV5-1 and TRBJ2-1, is KAGVTQTPRYLIKTRGQQVTLSCSPISGHRSVSWYQQTPGQGLQFLFEYFSETQRNKGNFPGRFSGRQFSNSRSEMNVSTLELGDSALYLCASSLVMDEQFFGPGTRLTVL.

The V and J genes are TRBV6-5 and TRBJ2-7; TRBD2 matches 9 bases. The germline CDR1 and CDR2 sequences are MNHEY and SVGAGI. V gave up 6 bases and J gave up 4 bases; unmatched junction bases: 7. The CDR3 runs to 14 residues. Written as DNA, the CDR3 is TGTGCCAGCAGCCGACCTAGCGGGAAGTACGAGCAGTACTTC. As protein: CASSRPSGKYEQYF.

The J gene is TRBJ2-7, the V gene TRBV4-1; D possibly corresponds to TRBD2 (6 bases). V shed 4 bases and J shed 0 bases, with 19 bases lying between them. The CDR3 has 17 residues. Germline CDR1 is MGHRA and CDR2 is YSYEKL. In DNA form, the CDR3 reads TGCGCCAGCAGCCGGGGGGAAAGGGCGGGTAGCTCCTACGAGCAGTACTTC. Translated: CASSRGERAGSSYEQYF.

The chain links TRBV6-1 to TRBJ1-3; D unclear. V shed 1 base and J shed 2 bases, with 15 bases lying between them. CDR1 is MNHNS, CDR2 SASEGT, per germline. This CDR3 comprises 17 residues. The CDR3 DNA reads as TGTGCCAGCAGTGAAGGCCTCCGGTGGAACACTGGAAACACCATATATTTT. Encoded protein: CASSEGLRWNTGNTIYF.

This chain links TRBV13 with TRBJ2-7, with 11 positions matching TRBD2. J gave up 0 bases and V 5 bases, and 12 bases lay outside the gene matches. The CDR3 spans 18 residues. Germline assignment: CDR1 PRHDT and CDR2 FYEKMQ (reference sequence). The CDR3 nucleotides are TGTGCCAGCAGCCAGGGACTAGCGGAAACCCGGAGCTCCTACGAGCAGTACTTC. This gives the protein CASSQGLAETRSSYEQYF.

This chain's CDR3 is CASSLGGPGRETQYF. CDR3 DNA sequence: TGTGCCAGCAGCTTAGGTGGCCCAGGCAGGGAGACCCAGTACTTC. The chain employs TRBV7-9 and TRBJ2-5; D is unclear. The CDR3 has 15 residues. Germline CDR1 SEHNR, CDR2 FQNEAQ (reference sequence). The germline V and J ends were trimmed by 1 base and 5 bases, with 14 bases remaining between them. Drawing the rest from reference TRBV7-9 and TRBJ2-5, the complete variable domain is DTGVSQNPRHKITKRGQNVTFRCDPISEHNRLYWYRQTLGQGPEFLTYFQNEAQLEKSRLLSDRFSAERPKGSFSTLEIQRTEQGDSAMYLCASSLGGPGRETQYFGPGTRLLVL.

The chain recombines TRBV6-5 with TRBJ1-1; the D is unclear. V lost 7 bases and J 0 bases, leaving 9 bases between the germline ends. The length of the CDR3 is 13 residues. Per germline, CDR1 MNHEY and CDR2 SVGAGI. The CDR3 DNA sequence: TGTGCCAGCAAACGGGCGTTGAACACTGAAGCTTTCTTT. Its translation is CASKRALNTEAFF.

This chain uses TRBV27 with TRBJ2-3, with D possibly being TRBD2 (7 bases). The CDR3 has 16 amino acids. CDR1 is MNHEY and CDR2 is SMNVEV in the germline V gene (reference sequence). V lost 3 bases and J lost 2, with 15 bases in between. For the CDR3, the DNA is TGTGCCAGCAGTTTCAGGGGAGGGAGGAACACAGATACGCAGTATTTT. Translating it yields CASSFRGGRNTDTQYF.

This chain links TRBV25-1 with TRBJ2-1; 10 bases fit TRBD2. This CDR3 has 17 residues. Germline V gene sequence: CDR1 MGHDK, CDR2 SYGVNS. V dropped 4 bases and J dropped 3; count of bases not matched to a gene: 9. CDR3 sequence (DNA): TGTGCCAGCAGTGTCCTAGAGAGACTAGCGGGCTACAATGAGCAGTTCTTC. This gives the protein CASSVLERLAGYNEQFF. Together with reference TRBV25-1 and TRBJ2-1, the CDR3 gives the full variable domain: EADIYQTPRYLVIGTGKKITLECSQTMGHDKMYWYQQDPGMELHLIHYSYGVNSTEKGDLSSESTVSRIRTEHFPLTLESARPSHTSQYLCASSVLERLAGYNEQFFGPGTRLTVL.

The count of this clone is one. The V gene is TRBV9, the J gene TRBJ2-1, with 10 bases lining up with TRBD1. Trimming removed 0 bases from V and 10 bases from J; junction bases left unmatched: 10. The CDR3 contains 16 residues. Germline loops: CDR1 SGDLS, CDR2 YYNGEE. The CDR3 loop reads CASSVGPGQGTIEQFF. CDR3 bases: TGTGCCAGCAGCGTAGGTCCGGGACAGGGGACTATAGAGCAGTTCTTC. Using reference TRBV9 and TRBJ2-1 for the parts outside the CDR3, the full variable domain is DSGVTQTPKHLITATGQRVTLRCSPRSGDLSVYWYQQSLDQGLQFLIQYYNGEERAKGNILERFSAQQFPDLHSELNLSSLELGDSALYFCASSVGPGQGTIEQFFGPGTRLTVL.

In this sample, this clone turned up once. The rearrangement joins TRBV4-1 to TRBJ2-1; D not certain. Germline V CDR1 and CDR2: MGHRA, YSYEKL. The CDR3 has 13 residues. Trimming removed 0 bases at V and 9 bases at J, with 9 bases between. The CDR3 nucleotides are TGCGCCAGCAGCCAAGATCCGGAGAGTGAGCAGTTCTTC. As protein: CASSQDPESEQFF.

The rearrangement uses TRBV28 and TRBJ1-1; D gene uncertain. Germline V lookup: CDR1 MDHEN, CDR2 SYDVKM. This CDR3 spans 15 amino acids. V was cut by 6 bases and J by 1 base, with 15 bases left in between. Here the CDR3 reads CASSPDSRRNTEAFF. The CDR3 DNA reads as TGTGCCAGCAGCCCTGACTCCCGCCGGAACACTGAAGCTTTCTTT.

The chain carries TRBV7-9 and TRBJ2-3; 13 bases match TRBD2. CDR3 length: 17 residues. V lost 5 bases to trimming and J lost 2 bases; unmatched junction nucleotides: 7. Germline loops: CDR1 SEHNR, CDR2 FQNEAQ (reference sequence). The CDR3 coding sequence is TGTGCCAGCAGCCCACCTACTAGCGGGAGGGCCACAGATACGCAGTATTTT. It translates to CASSPPTSGRATDTQYF.

The gene calls are TRBV25-1 and TRBJ2-4; D is possibly TRBD1 or TRBD2 (5 bases each). This CDR3 has 16 residues. Germline CDR1 is MGHDK and CDR2 is SYGVNS. The V and J ends lost 2 bases and 4 bases respectively, with 15 bases between them. This CDR3 is CASSETGGQGKNIQYF. CDR3 in DNA: TGTGCCAGCAGTGAAACGGGCGGGCAGGGTAAAAACATTCAGTACTTC. The whole variable domain, filled in from reference TRBV25-1 and TRBJ2-4, reads EADIYQTPRYLVIGTGKKITLECSQTMGHDKMYWYQQDPGMELHLIHYSYGVNSTEKGDLSSESTVSRIRTEHFPLTLESARPSHTSQYLCASSETGGQGKNIQYFGAGTRLSVL.

The gene calls are TRBV25-1 and TRBJ2-2, with 7 bases matching TRBD1. The V gene's germline CDR1 is MGHDK and CDR2 SYGVNS. Germline trimming cut 4 bases from V and 5 bases from J; bases unmatched to any gene: 7. This CDR3 contains 15 residues. The CDR3 coding sequence is TGTGCCAGCAGTGGAGGGACAGTTTCTACCGGGGAGCTGTTTTTT. It yields the protein CASSGGTVSTGELFF.